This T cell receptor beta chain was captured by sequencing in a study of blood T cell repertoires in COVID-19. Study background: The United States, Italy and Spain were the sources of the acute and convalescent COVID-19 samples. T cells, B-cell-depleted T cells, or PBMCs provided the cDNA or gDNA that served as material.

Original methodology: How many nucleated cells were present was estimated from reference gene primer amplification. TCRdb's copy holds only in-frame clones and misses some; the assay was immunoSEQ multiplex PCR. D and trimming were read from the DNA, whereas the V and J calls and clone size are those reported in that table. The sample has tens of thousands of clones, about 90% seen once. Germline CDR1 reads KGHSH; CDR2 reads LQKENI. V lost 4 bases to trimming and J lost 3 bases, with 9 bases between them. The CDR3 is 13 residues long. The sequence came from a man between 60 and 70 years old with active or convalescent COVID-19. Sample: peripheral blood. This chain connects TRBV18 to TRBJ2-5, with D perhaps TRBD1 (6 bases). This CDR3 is CASSLGQKETQYF. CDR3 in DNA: TGTGCCAGCTCACTAGGACAGAAAGAGACCCAGTACTTC.